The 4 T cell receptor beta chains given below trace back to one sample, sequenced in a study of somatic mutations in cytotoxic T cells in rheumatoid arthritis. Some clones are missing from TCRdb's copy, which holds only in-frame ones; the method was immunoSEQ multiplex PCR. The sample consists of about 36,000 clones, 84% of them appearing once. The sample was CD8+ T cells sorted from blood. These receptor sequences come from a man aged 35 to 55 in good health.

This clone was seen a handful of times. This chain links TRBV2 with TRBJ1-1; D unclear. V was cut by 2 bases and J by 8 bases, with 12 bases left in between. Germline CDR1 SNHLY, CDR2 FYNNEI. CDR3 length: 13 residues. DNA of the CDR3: TGTGCCAGCAGTGAACGCCTCCGGAGCGAAGCTTTCTTT. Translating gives CASSERLRSEAFF.

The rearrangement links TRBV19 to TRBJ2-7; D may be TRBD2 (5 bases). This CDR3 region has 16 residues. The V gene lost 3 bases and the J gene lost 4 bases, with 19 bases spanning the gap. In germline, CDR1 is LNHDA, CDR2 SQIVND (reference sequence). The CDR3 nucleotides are TGTGCCAGTAGTATGAATCCTGGGAGATTCGATTACGAGCAGTACTTC. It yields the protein CASSMNPGRFDYEQYF. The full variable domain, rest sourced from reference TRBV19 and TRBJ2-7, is DGGITQSPKYLFRKEGQNVTLSCEQNLNHDAMYWYRQDPGQGLRLIYYSQIVNDFQKGDIAEGYSVSREKKESFPLTVTSAQKNPTAFYLCASSMNPGRFDYEQYFGPGTRLTVT.

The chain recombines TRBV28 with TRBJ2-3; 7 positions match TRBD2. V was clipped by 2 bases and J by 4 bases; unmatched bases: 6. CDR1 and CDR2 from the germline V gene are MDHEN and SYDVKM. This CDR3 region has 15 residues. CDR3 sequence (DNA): TGTGCCAGCAGTTTACGTTCGGGGGGTCCAGATACGCAGTATTTT. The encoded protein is CASSLRSGGPDTQYF. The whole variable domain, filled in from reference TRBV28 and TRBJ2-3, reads DVKVTQSSRYLVKRTGEKVFLECVQDMDHENMFWYRQDPGLGLRLIYFSYDVKMKEKGDIPEGYSVSREKKERFSLILESASTNQTSMYLCASSLRSGGPDTQYFGPGTRLTVL.

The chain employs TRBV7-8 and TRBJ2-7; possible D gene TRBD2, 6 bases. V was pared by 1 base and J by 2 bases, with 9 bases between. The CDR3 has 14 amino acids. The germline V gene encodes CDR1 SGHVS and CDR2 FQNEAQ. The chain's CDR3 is CASSLVGGAYEQYF. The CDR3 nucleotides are TGTGCCAGCAGCTTAGTCGGAGGGGCCTACGAGCAGTACTTC.